Each of the 26 T cell receptor beta chains below was sequenced from the same sample in a study of blood T cell repertoires in COVID-19. The table came from immunoSEQ multiplex PCR; TCRdb's copy has only in-frame clones and leaves some out. Of over 300,000 clones in the sample, over 75% were seen once. Material: PBMCs or T cells enriched from blood (not recorded which). These receptors were collected from a woman in her 40s who had recovered from COVID-19.

The rearrangement uses TRBV7-3 and TRBJ1-6, with TRBD1 identical over 7 bases. This CDR3 spans 14 amino acids. Germline lookup yields CDR1 SGHTA and CDR2 FQGTGA. Trimming at V came to 5 bases and at J to 6 bases, leaving 4 bases not matched to a gene. CDR3 coding DNA: TGTGCCAGCAGCCTGGGGACAGCTAATTCACCCCTCCACTTT. Translation gives CASSLGTANSPLHF.

The J gene is TRBJ2-1, the V gene TRBV11-3, with TRBD2 identical over 11 bases. The V gene's germline CDR1 is SGHNT and CDR2 YENEEA. The ends lost 8 bases at V and 3 bases at J; junction bases unmatched: 3. The CDR3 is 14 residues long. CDR3 region: CASSGTSGYNEQFF. For the CDR3, the DNA is TGTGCCAGCTCCGGGACTAGCGGCTACAATGAGCAGTTCTTC.

This clone was observed once. The rearrangement uses TRBV25-1 and TRBJ1-4; 7 bases line up with TRBD1. Unmatched junction bases numbered 12, after V lost 6 bases and J lost 8 bases. Germline assignment: CDR1 MGHDK and CDR2 SYGVNS. CDR3 length: 15 residues. CDR3 nucleotides: TGTGCCAGCAGCCCCTCGACAGGGTGGGCAGAAAAACTGTTTTTT. Translated: CASSPSTGWAEKLFF. Filled out from reference TRBV25-1 and TRBJ1-4, the complete variable domain reads EADIYQTPRYLVIGTGKKITLECSQTMGHDKMYWYQQDPGMELHLIHYSYGVNSTEKGDLSSESTVSRIRTEHFPLTLESARPSHTSQYLCASSPSTGWAEKLFFGSGTQLSVL.

The chain couples TRBV7-9 to TRBJ2-3; possibly TRBD2 for D (5 bases). Looked up from germline, CDR1 is SEHNR and CDR2 is FQNEAQ (reference sequence). The CDR3 extends over 14 amino acids. Trimming cost V 5 bases and J 4 bases, with 13 bases left between them. Here the CDR3 DNA reads TGTGCCAGCAGCGCATCGGGGAGCGCAGATACGCAGTATTTT. It translates to CASSASGSADTQYF.

This clone has just a few counts. The rearrangement links TRBV7-2 to TRBJ1-1; TRBD1 matches at 8 bases. V trimming: 2 bases; J trimming: 6 bases; junction bases outside the gene matches: 2. The CDR3 extends over 13 amino acids. The germline V gene has CDR1 SGHTA and CDR2 FQGNSA. The CDR3, as DNA: TGTGCCAGCAGCTTACAGGGGGCGTCTGAAGCTTTCTTT. Protein: CASSLQGASEAFF.

This chain uses TRBV4-3 with TRBJ2-3, with D possibly being TRBD2 (6 bases). The V end was cut by 0 bases, the J end by 2 bases, with 15 bases between. The CDR3 runs 17 residues. Germline assignment: CDR1 LGHNA and CDR2 YSLEER. The CDR3 loop reads CASSQERTGANTDTQYF. The CDR3 coding sequence is TGCGCCAGCAGCCAAGAGAGGACGGGAGCCAACACAGATACGCAGTATTTT.

The chain has TRBV7-9 and TRBJ2-1; no firm D call. V was cut by 5 bases and J by 5 bases, with 19 bases left in between. This CDR3 spans 16 amino acids. Looked up from germline, CDR1 is SEHNR and CDR2 is FQNEAQ (reference sequence). CDR3 in DNA: TGTGCCAGCAGCCCGAGAACCGCTATACCCGACAATGAGCAGTTCTTC. Residues: CASSPRTAIPDNEQFF.

This chain connects TRBV28 to TRBJ2-7; D perhaps matches TRBD2 (6 bases). The ends were cut back, 3 bases at V and 3 bases at J, with 12 bases in the middle. The length of the CDR3 is 14 residues. The germline gives CDR1 MDHEN, CDR2 SYDVKM. CDR3 region: CASSFGGTYYEQYF. In nucleotides, the CDR3 is TGTGCCAGCAGTTTCGGCGGGACCTACTACGAGCAGTACTTC.

The chain combines TRBV28 with TRBJ2-5; D remains unclear. With 3 bases removed from V and 4 bases from J, the gap between germline ends came to 9 bases. The germline CDR1 and CDR2 sequences are MDHEN and SYDVKM. This CDR3 comprises 13 residues. CDR3 residues: CASSFGARETQYF. The CDR3 DNA is TGTGCCAGCAGTTTCGGAGCTCGAGAGACCCAGTACTTC.

This chain uses TRBV24-1 with TRBJ2-2; 7 bases fit TRBD2. This CDR3 spans 15 amino acids. Per the germline V gene, CDR1 is KGHDR and CDR2 is SFDVKD. Trimming removed 5 bases from V and 7 bases from J; junction bases left unmatched: 9. The chain's CDR3 is CATSGPGLFHGELFF. CDR3 nucleotides: TGTGCCACCAGTGGTCCGGGACTATTTCACGGGGAGCTGTTTTTT.

The genes are TRBV30 and TRBJ1-5; D might be TRBD1 (6 bases). This CDR3 has 14 residues. Germline values: CDR1 GTSNPN, CDR2 SVGIG (reference sequence). The ends were cut back, 4 bases at V and 6 bases at J, with 16 bases in the middle. CDR3 sequence: CAWTPGVEGQPQHF. In nucleotides, the CDR3 is TGTGCCTGGACCCCAGGGGTTGAGGGTCAGCCCCAGCATTTT.

The V gene is TRBV19, the J gene TRBJ1-5, with 9 nucleotides matching TRBD1. In germline, CDR1 is LNHDA, CDR2 SQIVND (reference sequence). The CDR3 totals 14 residues. V was clipped by 3 bases and J by 7 bases; unmatched bases: 4. The CDR3 DNA is TGTGCCAGTAGTATTGAGGGACAGGGACAGCCCCAGCATTTT. Translated: CASSIEGQGQPQHF.

This chain uses TRBV5-1 with TRBJ2-3; D might be TRBD1 (5 bases). Germline CDR1 SGHRS, CDR2 YFSETQ. V lost 3 bases to trimming and J lost 3 bases, with 11 bases between them. CDR3 length: 14 residues. The CDR3 reads CASSSLRQTDTQYF. CDR3 DNA sequence: TGCGCCAGCAGCTCCCTTCGACAGACAGATACGCAGTATTTT.

As to this clone: An end of the junction differs from the germline gene, which may be a read error. The V gene is TRBV28, the J gene TRBJ2-2; 8 bases are shared with TRBD2. This CDR3 has 13 amino acids. Germline V gene data show CDR1 as MDHEN and CDR2 as SYDVKM. CDR3 loop: CASGGPKTGELFF. The CDR3 DNA sequence: TGTGCCTCGGGGGGGCCGAAAACCGGGGAGCTGTTTTTT.

The chain is built from TRBV29-1 and TRBJ2-2; 10 bases map to TRBD1. Germline CDR1 is SQVTM and CDR2 is ANQGSEA. There are 14 residues in the CDR3. Germline trimming cut 3 bases from V and 4 bases from J; bases unmatched to any gene: 2. The CDR3 here is CSVETGGFTGELFF. The CDR3 DNA sequence: TGCAGCGTTGAGACAGGGGGCTTCACCGGGGAGCTGTTTTTT.

V is TRBV28 and J is TRBJ1-4; tentative D call: TRBD1 (5 bases). Trimming cost V 3 bases and J 3 bases, with 14 bases left between them. The CDR3 is made up of 16 amino acids. Germline CDR1 MDHEN, CDR2 SYDVKM. CDR3: CASSFRNPGSNEKLFF. The CDR3 DNA is TGTGCCAGCAGTTTCCGTAATCCAGGGTCTAATGAAAAACTGTTTTTT.

The rearrangement uses TRBV28 and TRBJ1-4, with 7 nucleotides matching TRBD1. The germline gives CDR1 MDHEN, CDR2 SYDVKM. The CDR3 is 13 residues long. With V trimmed by 2 bases and J by 14 bases, 8 bases remained unmatched. CDR3 amino acids: CASSLTTDRVLFF. In nucleotides, the CDR3 is TGTGCCAGCAGTTTAACTACCGACAGGGTGCTGTTTTTT.

This chain connects TRBV28 to TRBJ1-5, with 7 bases fitting TRBD1. Trimming took 3 bases from V and 2 from J; bases not matched to a gene: 4. The CDR3 has 15 residues. CDR1 and CDR2 (germline): MDHEN, SYDVKM. In DNA, the CDR3 is TGTGCCAGCAGTTTTGCTACAGGGGGCAATCAGCCCCAGCATTTT. As protein: CASSFATGGNQPQHF.

CDR3: CASSVSQGSEQYF. The CDR3 DNA follows: TGTGCCAGCAGCGTATCCCAGGGATCCGAGCAGTACTTC. The genes are TRBV9 and TRBJ2-7, with a weak D call TRBD1 (5 bases). The CDR3 has 13 residues. Germline assignment: CDR1 SGDLS and CDR2 YYNGEE. Trimming took off 1 base at V and 6 bases at J, with 11 bases between the two ends.

The V and J genes are TRBV5-1 and TRBJ1-3, with D hard to call. The V end was cut by 1 base, the J end by 4 bases, with 9 bases between. CDR1 and CDR2 (germline): SGHRS, YFSETQ. CDR3 size: 14 residues. The CDR3, as DNA: TGCGCCAGCAGCTTGCCCCAGGAAGGAAACACCATATATTTT. It is translated as CASSLPQEGNTIYF.

The genes are TRBV6-5 and TRBJ1-6, with 8 bases lining up with TRBD1. The CDR3 extends over 16 amino acids. Germline lookup yields CDR1 MNHEY and CDR2 SVGAGI. V lost 2 bases to trimming and J lost 8 bases; unmatched junction nucleotides: 8. In nucleotides, the CDR3 is TGTGCCAGCAGTTACGTCCCGACAGGGGAAGATTCACCCCTCCACTTT. Protein sequence: CASSYVPTGEDSPLHF.

This sequence joins TRBV29-1 and TRBJ2-3, with 9 bases identical to TRBD1. The CDR3 consists of 14 residues. The V gene's germline CDR1 is SQVTM and CDR2 ANQGSEA. Germline trimming cut 1 base from V and 4 bases from J; bases unmatched to any gene: 3. Written as DNA, the CDR3 is TGCAGCGTTGAAGGGGACAGGGAGGCAGATACGCAGTATTTT. Amino acid sequence: CSVEGDREADTQYF.

J is TRBJ2-5 and V is TRBV5-1; maybe TRBD1 (5 bases). The length of the CDR3 is 15 residues. Between the trimmed V and J ends, which lost 0 bases and 4 bases, there was a span of 13 bases. Germline V gene data show CDR1 as SGHRS and CDR2 as YFSETQ. The CDR3 spells CASSLAQGPRETQYF. In nucleotides, the CDR3 is TGCGCCAGCAGCTTGGCCCAGGGCCCCCGAGAGACCCAGTACTTC. The variable domain in full, completed from reference TRBV5-1 and TRBJ2-5, reads KAGVTQTPRYLIKTRGQQVTLSCSPISGHRSVSWYQQTPGQGLQFLFEYFSETQRNKGNFPGRFSGRQFSNSRSEMNVSTLELGDSALYLCASSLAQGPRETQYFGPGTRLLVL.

This clone occurred once. The chain links TRBV18 to TRBJ2-1; 10 bases are shared with TRBD1. The CDR3 contains 14 residues. V dropped 3 bases and J dropped 8; count of bases not matched to a gene: 4. Looked up from germline, CDR1 is KGHSH and CDR2 is LQKENI. DNA for the CDR3: TGTGCCAGCTCACCCGGGACAGGGGTAGATGAGCAGTTCTTC. This translates into CASSPGTGVDEQFF.

The J gene is TRBJ1-5, the V gene TRBV28; 11 bases map to TRBD1. J lost 12 bases, V lost 1 base, and 8 bases had no gene match. The germline V gene encodes CDR1 MDHEN and CDR2 SYDVKM. CDR3 length equals 15 residues. The CDR3 DNA reads as TGTGCCAGCAGTTTATCGATAGGGGACAGGGGGGACCAGCATTTT. Encoded protein: CASSLSIGDRGDQHF.

This clone showed up many times. V usage is TRBV16 and J usage is TRBJ2-7; 8 nucleotides agree with TRBD2. Trimming cost V 0 bases and J 7 bases; bases outside gene matches: 8. The CDR3 contains 15 residues. Germline assignment: CDR1 KGHSY and CDR2 FQNENV. The CDR3 here is CASSQSTGGSLEQYF. The CDR3 DNA follows: TGTGCCAGCAGCCAATCGACGGGAGGGTCACTGGAGCAGTACTTC.